Listed below are T cell receptor beta chains from one sample, sequenced in a study of T cell changes during pregnancy in multiple sclerosis. Only in-frame clones appear in the TCRdb table, and some are missing; sequencing was by immunoSEQ multiplex PCR. This repertoire shows roughly 23,000 clones, approximately 86% found once; its top ten account for under 1.1%. The sequenced sample was CD4+ T cells from peripheral blood mononuclear cells, obtained in the second trimester of pregnancy. These TCRs come from a female donor in good health, enrolled as a control in a pregnancy study. The CDR3 runs from the conserved cysteine through the conserved F or W. A D gene is named only where the DNA matches it firmly. Clone size, where shown, is once, few, many, or a class for clones that have expanded.

v_call,clone_size,d_call,j_call,cdr3_nt,cdr3_aa
TRBV19,NA,NA,TRBJ1-3,TGTGCCAGTAGCCTCCTCGGGGGAGAGGGAAACACCATATATTTT,CASSLLGGEGNTIYF
TRBV28,NA,TRBD2,TRBJ2-2,TGTGCTATTAGCGGGACCAACACCGGGGAGCTGTTTTTT,CAISGTNTGELFF
TRBV7-2,NA,TRBD2,TRBJ2-5,TGTGCCAGCAGCTTAGCCGCGGCGGGGGGGTACCAAGAGACCCAGTACTTC,CASSLAAAGGYQETQYF
TRBV11-1,NA,TRBD2,TRBJ2-3,TGTGCCAGCAGATCAACGACTAGCGGCACAGATACGCAGTATTTT,CASRSTTSGTDTQYF
TRBV18,NA,TRBD2,TRBJ2-1,TGTGCCAGCTCACCACCGTTTAGCGGGCTGGGCAATGAGCAGTTCTTC,CASSPPFSGLGNEQFF
TRBV7-9,medium-sized,NA,TRBJ1-1,TGTGCCAGCAGCCGCCTAATGGAAGCTTTCTTT,CASSRLMEAFF
TRBV7-6,few,TRBD1,TRBJ1-5,TGTGCCAGCAGCTCCGGACAGGGAAGTCAGCCCCAGCATTTT,CASSSGQGSQPQHF
TRBV7-2,NA,NA,TRBJ2-1,TGTGCCAGCAGCTTAGAACTAGCAGGGTTGAATGAGCAGTTCTTC,CASSLELAGLNEQFF
TRBV18,few,NA,TRBJ1-4,TGTGCCAGCTGGGGCCCTGACGAAAAACTGTTTTTT,CASWGPDEKLFF
TRBV5-1,NA,TRBD1,TRBJ1-6,TGCGCCAGCAGCACGGAGGGGGACAGGGGTAATTCACCCCTCCACTTT,CASSTEGDRGNSPLHF
TRBV28,NA,NA,TRBJ2-7,TGTGCCAGCAGTTTATGGGGGGGTGGGTGGTACTTC,CASSLWGGGWYF
TRBV18,NA,TRBD1,TRBJ1-3,TGTGCCAGCTCACGACCGACAGGGTACTCTGGAAACACCATATATTTT,CASSRPTGYSGNTIYF
TRBV13,NA,TRBD2,TRBJ2-1,TGTGCCAGCAGGGTAGCGGGGGGGCTTGGAGAGCAGTTCTTC,CASRVAGGLGEQFF
TRBV4-2,few,TRBD2,TRBJ2-3,TGTGCCAGCAGCCCCCGGACTAGCGGGACGGCAGATACGCAGTATTTT,CASSPRTSGTADTQYF
TRBV18,NA,NA,TRBJ2-2,TGTGCCAGCTCACCAGGTACAGGGTCTACCGGGGAGCTGTTTTTT,CASSPGTGSTGELFF
TRBV19,NA,NA,TRBJ1-2,TGTGCCAGTACCGCAGGGATCTATGGCTACACCTTC,CASTAGIYGYTF
TRBV29-1,NA,NA,TRBJ1-1,TGCAGCGTTGAAGCCCGGCCCCAGGTTGAAGCTTTCTTT,CSVEARPQVEAFF
TRBV9,NA,TRBD2,TRBJ2-2,TGTGCCAGCAGCGTAGGGGAGGGTGTTTACACCGGGGAGCTGTTTTTT,CASSVGEGVYTGELFF
TRBV6-6,NA,TRBD1,TRBJ2-7,TGTGCCAGCAGTCACACGGGACAGGCTTCCCACGAGCAGTACTTC,CASSHTGQASHEQYF
TRBV7-9,NA,TRBD2,TRBJ2-1,TGTGCCAGCAGCATGGGGGCCCTAGCGGGAGGAGGCAATGAGCAGTTCTTC,CASSMGALAGGGNEQFF
TRBV5-6,NA,NA,TRBJ1-6,TGTGCCGCATACAGGAGTAATTCACCCCTCCACTTT,CAAYRSNSPLHF
TRBV5-1,NA,TRBD1,TRBJ1-2,TGCGCCAGCAGCCCTGGACAGGGGAACTATGGCTACACCTTC,CASSPGQGNYGYTF
TRBV18,NA,NA,TRBJ1-1,TGTGCCAGCTCTCCGGGAGGAGGAAGCCGTAAAATGAACACTGAAGCTTTCTTT,CASSPGGGSRKMNTEAFF
TRBV4-3,NA,TRBD2,TRBJ2-3,TGCGCCAGCAGCCAAGAGCCTAGCGGGGGGGCGCGAAGAGATACGCAGTATTTT,CASSQEPSGGARRDTQYF
TRBV19,NA,NA,TRBJ2-7,TGTGCCAGTAGTATAGCCCCGCGGAGCTCCTACGAGCAGTACTTC,CASSIAPRSSYEQYF
TRBV19,NA,TRBD1,TRBJ1-5,TGTGCCAGTAAGGAAAACAGGGGTCAGCCCCAGCATTTT,CASKENRGQPQHF
TRBV30,NA,TRBD1,TRBJ1-5,TGTGCCTGGACGTTGGGGACAGGGGGTAATCAGCCCCAGCATTTT,CAWTLGTGGNQPQHF
TRBV7-9,once,TRBD2,TRBJ2-5,TGTGCCAGCACCCTCGGACTAGCGGGGGGGCTAGAGACCCAGTACTTC,CASTLGLAGGLETQYF
TRBV4-3,NA,TRBD1,TRBJ1-2,TGCGCCAGCAGCCAAGACGACAGGGGAGAATATGGCTACACCTTC,CASSQDDRGEYGYTF
TRBV11-2,NA,TRBD1,TRBJ1-5,TGTGCCAGCAGCTCGCTCAAAGGACAGGGCACTCAGCCCCAGCATTTT,CASSSLKGQGTQPQHF
TRBV7-9,once,TRBD2,TRBJ2-7,TGTGCCAGCAGCCCCGGCCTAGCGGAATACGAGCAGTACTTC,CASSPGLAEYEQYF
TRBV15,NA,TRBD2,TRBJ2-3,TGTGCCACCAGCAGAGCTATCTCGGGGCGACTAGCACCCACAGATACGCAGTATTTT,CATSRAISGRLAPTDTQYF
TRBV7-3,NA,NA,TRBJ2-2,TGTGCCAGCGGGAGGATTGCCAACACCGGGGAGCTGTTTTTT,CASGRIANTGELFF
TRBV19,NA,TRBD2,TRBJ2-1,TGTGCCAGTAGTTCCCCGGGACTAGGTTACAATGAGCAGTTCTTC,CASSSPGLGYNEQFF
TRBV2,NA,NA,TRBJ2-1,TGTGCCAGCCCCCCCCTGGGCGGGGTCTCCTACAATGAGCAGTTCTTC,CASPPLGGVSYNEQFF
TRBV7-8,NA,NA,TRBJ2-5,TGTGCCAGCAGCTTAGCGGAGAGGGGAGGAGAGACCCAGTACTTC,CASSLAERGGETQYF
TRBV15,NA,TRBD2,TRBJ2-3,TGTGCCACCAGCAGAGTAAGTGGGCTAGCGGGAGGGCCCAAGTTAGATACGCAGTATTTT,CATSRVSGLAGGPKLDTQYF
TRBV6-5,NA,NA,TRBJ1-2,TGTGCCAGCAGTTACTCGTCTGGGGGCGTAGGCTATGGCTACACCTTC,CASSYSSGGVGYGYTF
TRBV30,NA,NA,TRBJ2-7,TGTGCCTGGACCGGTCGCAGAGGGAGCTCCTACGAGCAGTACTTC,CAWTGRRGSSYEQYF
TRBV5-5,few,NA,TRBJ1-5,TGTGCCAGCAGCTTGCAGGAGGGAAATCAGCCCCAGCATTTT,CASSLQEGNQPQHF
TRBV5-1,NA,TRBD2,TRBJ2-5,TGCGCCAGCAAGCTACGTGCGGGACTAGCGCAGCAGACCCAGTACTTC,CASKLRAGLAQQTQYF
TRBV7-3,few,NA,TRBJ2-2,TGTGCCAGCAGCCCAAAGCCCGGGGAGCTGTTTTTT,CASSPKPGELFF
TRBV9,NA,TRBD2,TRBJ2-1,TGTGCCAGCAGCGTAAGCCCCAATAGCGGGGGTGAGCAGTTCTTC,CASSVSPNSGGEQFF
TRBV5-1,once,TRBD1,TRBJ2-7,TGCGCCAGCAGCAGGGACAGATCGGGTAACGAGCAGTACTTC,CASSRDRSGNEQYF
TRBV5-4,NA,TRBD1,TRBJ2-1,TGTGCCAGCAGCTTGCTGGGACAGGGGATCAATGAGCAGTTCTTC,CASSLLGQGINEQFF
TRBV6-1,NA,NA,TRBJ1-5,TGTGCCAGCAGCGCGACAGATTATAGCAATCAGCCCCAGCATTTT,CASSATDYSNQPQHF
TRBV30,NA,NA,TRBJ1-1,TGTGCCTGGAGACCCGGAGGCACTGAAGCTTTCTTT,CAWRPGGTEAFF
TRBV7-8,NA,NA,TRBJ1-1,TGTGCCAGCAGCTTTTTAAAGAGAGGGGAAGCTTTCTTT,CASSFLKRGEAFF
TRBV30,NA,NA,TRBJ2-5,TGTGCCTGGAGTGTACGGGAGACCCAGTACTTC,CAWSVRETQYF
TRBV28,NA,TRBD2,TRBJ2-3,TGTGCCAGCCAAATTCTAGCGGGAGGGCCTACCACAGATACGCAGTATTTT,CASQILAGGPTTDTQYF